This T cell receptor (beta chain) comes out of a study of blood T cell repertoires in COVID-19 (dated by TCRdb to about 2020). In terms of the full investigation: Collaborator samples came from the United States, Italy and Spain and covered acute and convalescent phases of COVID-19. The prospective study material was composed of cDNA or gDNA derived from T cells, B-cell-depleted T cells, or PBMCs. The dataset comprised deeply sampled blood TCRbeta repertoires from subjects exposed to, actively infected with, or recovered from COVID-19. A freely available public database, intended as a resource for researchers studying the immune response to SARS-CoV-2, is where the repertoires were released. Samples were obtained from the ongoing ImmuneRACE study (first 160 participants) and from about 1,300 subjects provided by 6 global collaborators. The sample metadata nearly always contained a de-identified subject ID, COVID-19 status, age in years and sex. Where HLA class I and class II types were available, the types were taken from metadata supplied by the sample provider, not from assay-based typing. General study outcomes and caveats: The quantity of clinical and demographic metadata differed by source and by participant and was supplied without curation.

The immunoSEQ Assay, a bias-controlled multiplex PCR, was used to amplify TCRbeta CDR3 regions from genomic DNA. The authors' pipeline ran thus. Within the assay, amplification of reference gene primers was used to estimate how many nucleated cells each sample contained. To quantify the absolute abundance of each unique TCRbeta CDR3 rearrangement, sequence reads were collapsed and filtered. Productive Simpson clonality was computed per sample as the square root of Simpson's diversity index over productive rearrangements. Drawn from immuneACCESS, this table holds only the in-frame rearrangements with V and J called that TCRdb kept. Clones are partly lost; checked studies trace under half to an unresolved V gene and leave the rest unexplained. V and J calls and clone size follow that table, whereas D and trimming were derived from the DNA. Present in this sample are about 160,000 clones, roughly 93% of which were seen just once. Together, the top ten hold about 4.5% of the sample.

A word on this clone: Its cognate antigen has yet to be identified. No much larger clone exists at a distance of one base, and base qualities are not known.

Collaborating institutions collected whole blood in K2EDTA tubes following their own protocols. For TCRbeta analysis, collaborators shipped samples in one of three forms: frozen whole blood, isolated PBMCs, or DNA extracted from either of those sample types. Spanning cysteine to phenylalanine, the CDR3 consists of 20 amino acids. The CDR3 DNA has 60 bases and is translated from base 1. CDR1 and CDR2, looked up from the germline V gene, are SGHDN and FVKESK. Relative to germline, V is missing 4 bases and J is missing 2 bases, with 16 bases of the junction outside any gene match. The V and J genes are TRBV14 and TRBJ2-2, with 10 bases aligning to TRBD2. Material: peripheral blood. The receptor was isolated from a woman in her forties or fifties with acute or convalescent COVID-19. The DNA sequence is TGTGCCAGCAGCCCTGCTAAGGCTTGGGGACTAGCGCCAAACACCGGGGAGCTGTTTTTT. It translates as CASSPAKAWGLAPNTGELFF.